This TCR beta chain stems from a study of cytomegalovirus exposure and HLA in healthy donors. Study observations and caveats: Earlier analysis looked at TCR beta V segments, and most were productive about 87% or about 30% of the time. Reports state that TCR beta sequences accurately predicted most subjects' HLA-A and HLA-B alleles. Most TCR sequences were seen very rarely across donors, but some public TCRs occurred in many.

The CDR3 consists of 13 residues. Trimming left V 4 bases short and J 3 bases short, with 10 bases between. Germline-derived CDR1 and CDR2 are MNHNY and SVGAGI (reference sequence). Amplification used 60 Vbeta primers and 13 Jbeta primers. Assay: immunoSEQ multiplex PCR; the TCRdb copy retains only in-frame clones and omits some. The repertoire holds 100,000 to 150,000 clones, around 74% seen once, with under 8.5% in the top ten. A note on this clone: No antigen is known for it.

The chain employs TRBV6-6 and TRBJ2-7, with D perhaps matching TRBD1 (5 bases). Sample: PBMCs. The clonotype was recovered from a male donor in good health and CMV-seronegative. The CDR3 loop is CASSSDSVYEQYF. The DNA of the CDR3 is TGTGCCAGCAGTTCTGACAGCGTCTACGAGCAGTACTTC.